One sample yielded the 31 T cell receptor beta chains listed below, sequenced in a study of beta chain features in type 1 diabetes (dated by TCRdb to the late 2010s). The library was produced with the immunoSEQ multiplex PCR assay. The entire amount of isolated RNA was reverse transcribed using the High Capacity cDNA Reverse Transcription Kit, so the sequenced TCRB transcripts were expressed ones. TCRdb holds this immuneACCESS table with in-frame rearrangements only. Some clones are missing; in checked studies, unresolved V genes explain under half, and the rest has no known cause. A total of about 340,000 clones appear in this sample, about 14% of them only once. The top ten hold roughly 0.015% of the sample. Overall study outcomes, separate from this receptor: In all four CD4+ subsets, TCRB CDR3 length was moderately but significantly shorter in type 1 diabetes patients.

Their antigens are not known. Sequencing input: naive CD4+ T cells from blood. The cell subset or site label of this sample denotes: true naive CD4+ T cells. All receptors derive from a woman under 30 with type 1 diabetes.

The genes are TRBV5-4 and TRBJ2-7, with 8 nucleotides matching TRBD1. The CDR3 has 13 amino acids. CDR1 SGHNT and CDR2 YYREEE come from the germline V gene (reference sequence). V lost 4 bases, J lost 2 bases, and 2 bases stayed unmatched. The CDR3 loop is CASSQGQAYEQYV. The CDR3 DNA sequence: TGTGCCAGCAGCCAGGGACAGGCCTACGAGCAGTACGTC.

The chain couples TRBV7-2 to TRBJ2-1; tentatively, D is TRBD2 (6 bases). V was cut by 4 bases and J by 4 bases, with 14 bases left in between. The CDR3 spans 15 residues. Per the germline V gene, CDR1 is SGHTA and CDR2 is FQGNSA. For the CDR3, the DNA is TGTGCCAGCAGCTCGAGGGGAGGTAGATACAATGAGCAGTTCTTC. Translated: CASSSRGGRYNEQFF. Looking up the rest from reference TRBV7-2 and TRBJ2-1 gives the full variable domain: GAGVSQSPSNKVTEKGKDVELRCDPISGHTALYWYRQSLGQGLEFLIYFQGNSAPDKSGLPSDRFSAERTGGSVSTLTIQRTQQEDSAVYLCASSSRGGRYNEQFFGPGTRLTVL.

The chain is built from TRBV27 and TRBJ2-7; D is perhaps TRBD2 (5 bases). Trimming stripped 8 bases from V and 3 bases from J, with 14 bases between. CDR3 length equals 13 residues. Germline V CDR1 and CDR2: MNHEY, SMNVEV (reference sequence). The CDR3 DNA sequence: TGTGCCAGCTCTAATCTCGGACTCTACGAGCAGTACTTC. Its translation: CASSNLGLYEQYF.

This clone was observed a handful of times. The J gene is TRBJ2-1, the V gene TRBV15, with TRBD2 as a possible D gene (5 bases). CDR3 length: 13 amino acids. V lost 0 bases and J 10 bases, leaving 10 bases between the germline ends. Germline CDR1 reads LNHNV; CDR2 reads YYDKDF (reference sequence). The CDR3 DNA reads TGTGCCACCAGCAGAGATTCGGGGAGAGAGCAGTTCTTC. Translation: CATSRDSGREQFF.

The chain combines TRBV7-6 with TRBJ2-5; perhaps TRBD2 as D (6 bases). Germline V gives CDR1 SGHVS, CDR2 FNYEAQ. The CDR3 extends over 14 amino acids. V dropped 1 base and J dropped 4 bases, with 10 bases sitting between them. DNA for the CDR3: TGTGCCAGCAGCTTAGTAAAGGGAGGAGAGACCCAGTACTTC. Residues: CASSLVKGGETQYF.

This rearrangement joins TRBV30 to TRBJ1-1, with no clear D. The V gene's germline CDR1 is GTSNPN and CDR2 SVGIG (reference sequence). Trimming shortened V by 2 bases and J by 2 bases, and 9 bases separated the two germline ends. CDR3 length: 13 residues. The CDR3 DNA reads as TGTGCCTGGAGTCGGGATTCAAACACTGAAGCTTTCTTT. Its translation is CAWSRDSNTEAFF.

The chain links TRBV6-1 to TRBJ2-7; 7 bases map to TRBD1. With 4 bases clipped from V and 2 bases from J, the junction kept 5 bases outside the gene matches. Germline lookup yields CDR1 MNHNS and CDR2 SASEGT. The length of the CDR3 is 14 residues. The CDR3 DNA reads TGTGCCAGCAGTGCAACCGGGACAGCCTACGAGCAGTACGTC. It is translated as CASSATGTAYEQYV.

V is TRBV14 and J is TRBJ2-1, with 7 bases fitting TRBD2. The CDR3 runs 14 residues. The germline gives CDR1 SGHDN, CDR2 FVKESK. CDR3 sequence: CATSGGTDYNEQFF. CDR3 bases: TGTGCTACGTCCGGGGGGACCGATTACAATGAGCAGTTCTTC.

This clone was observed a handful of times. This chain links TRBV6-5 with TRBJ1-1; D gene unclear. The CDR3 consists of 11 residues. Between the trimmed V and J ends, which lost 0 bases and 11 bases, there was a span of 7 bases. Germline loops: CDR1 MNHEY, CDR2 SVGAGI. CDR3 DNA: TGTGCCAGCAGTTACTCGAACCAGGCTTTCTTT. Translated: CASSYSNQAFF.

This clone was observed a few times. The V and J genes are TRBV20-1 and TRBJ1-2; TRBD1 aligns across 7 bases. Germline V CDR1 and CDR2: DFQATT, SNEGSKA (reference sequence). This CDR3 is 11 amino acids long. Trimming took 5 bases from V and 6 from J; bases not matched to a gene: 3. The CDR3 DNA reads TGCAGTGCTGGGGACAGTCATGGCTACACCTTC. This gives the protein CSAGDSHGYTF.

The chain joins TRBV30 to TRBJ2-1; 9 nucleotides align to TRBD2. CDR3 size: 14 residues. V dropped 0 bases and J dropped 8; count of bases not matched to a gene: 5. Germline V gives CDR1 GTSNPN, CDR2 SVGIG (reference sequence). CDR3 DNA: TGTGCCTGGAGTGTAGCGGGAGGATTATATGAGCAGTTCTTC. Amino acid sequence: CAWSVAGGLYEQFF.

This chain links TRBV21-1 with TRBJ2-2; the D call of TRBD2 is as the table states it, not checked on the DNA. TRBV21-1 is described as a pseudogene. This CDR3 has 18 amino acids. The CDR3: CASSTRSTSGSGTGELFF. CDR3 nucleotides: TGTGCCAGCAGCACTAGGTCCACTAGCGGGAGTGGGACCGGGGAGCTGTTTTTT.

In this sample, this clone turned up a few times. This chain joins TRBV5-1 and TRBJ1-1; D is unclear. With 2 bases removed from V and 4 bases from J, the gap between germline ends came to 9 bases. Germline loops: CDR1 SGHRS, CDR2 YFSETQ. CDR3 length equals 13 residues. Here the CDR3 DNA reads TGCGCCAGCAGCTTCGGGTTGAGCACTGAAGCTTTCTTT. Encoded protein: CASSFGLSTEAFF.

This sequence joins TRBV2 and TRBJ2-6, with TRBD2 as a possible D gene (5 bases). The CDR3 is made up of 16 amino acids. Germline loops: CDR1 SNHLY, CDR2 FYNNEI. Trimming removed 7 bases at V and 0 bases at J, with 13 bases between. CDR3 nucleotide sequence: TGTGCCAGCACCCGGACTCCCAGCTCTGGGGCCAACGTCCTGACTTTC. Translated: CASTRTPSSGANVLTF.

J is TRBJ1-2 and V is TRBV6-6; D gene unclear. Trimming took 2 bases from V and 6 from J, leaving 13 bases between them. CDR3 size: 14 residues. In germline, CDR1 is MNHNY, CDR2 SVGAGI (reference sequence). This chain's CDR3 is CASSYPDSFNGYTF. The DNA for the CDR3 is TGTGCCAGCAGTTACCCGGACTCGTTTAATGGCTACACCTTC.

In this sample, this clone turned up a few times. The chain carries TRBV29-1 and TRBJ2-7, with 16 bases that match TRBD2. The trim removed 5 bases at V and 4 bases at J, leaving 8 bases unmatched. The CDR3 runs to 16 residues. Germline assignment: CDR1 SQVTM and CDR2 ANQGSEA. Written as DNA, the CDR3 is TGCAGCGTTACCGGGACTAGCGGGAGGGCCAGGTACGAGCAGTACTTC. Its translation is CSVTGTSGRARYEQYF.

In its sample, this clone was seen a few times. V gene TRBV5-4 combines with J gene TRBJ2-5; the match to TRBD1 covers 7 bases. Trimming cost V 3 bases and J 1 base; bases outside gene matches: 3. This CDR3 has 14 amino acids. Germline CDR1 and CDR2: SGHNT and YYREEE (reference sequence). The CDR3 loop reads CASSSRDSQETQYF. The CDR3 nucleotides are TGTGCCAGCAGCTCCCGGGACAGCCAAGAGACCCAGTACTTC.

This clone was recorded a few times. The V and J genes are TRBV29-1 and TRBJ2-1; 13 nucleotides match TRBD2. Germline loops: CDR1 SQVTM, CDR2 ANQGSEA. This CDR3 is 18 amino acids long. Unmatched junction bases numbered 11, after V lost 6 bases and J lost 0 bases. The CDR3 protein is CSVLPGLAGLSSYNEQFF. The DNA of the CDR3 is TGCAGCGTCCTACCGGGACTAGCGGGGCTGAGCTCCTACAATGAGCAGTTCTTC.

J is TRBJ2-1 and V is TRBV29-1, with 9 nucleotides matching TRBD1. Germline CDR1 is SQVTM and CDR2 is ANQGSEA. The CDR3 extends over 15 amino acids. Germline trimming cut 6 bases from V and 7 bases from J; bases unmatched to any gene: 13. As DNA, the CDR3 is TGCAGCGTGGCACAGGGGGCAAAGGTATCAAATGAGCAGTTCTTC. As protein: CSVAQGAKVSNEQFF.

This chain connects TRBV4-3 to TRBJ1-1; 7 nucleotides match TRBD1. The V gene's germline CDR1 is LGHNA and CDR2 YSLEER. The V gene end was trimmed by 0 bases and the J gene end by 5 bases; junction bases not matched to a gene: 9. The CDR3 covers 16 residues. The CDR3 sequence is CASSQDSFRQGTEAFF. CDR3 DNA: TGCGCCAGCAGCCAAGATAGTTTTCGACAGGGAACTGAAGCTTTCTTT.

This clone was seen a handful of times. The rearrangement uses TRBV10-3 and TRBJ2-3; D might be TRBD2 (6 bases). Germline CDR1 is ENHRY and CDR2 is SYGVKD. The CDR3 length is 15 residues. The V and J ends lost 5 bases and 0 bases respectively, with 12 bases between them. The CDR3 DNA is TGTGCCATCAGTCTACTAGGGACTAGCACAGATACGCAGTATTTT. Protein: CAISLLGTSTDTQYF.

This chain uses TRBV7-3 with TRBJ1-5; tentative D call: TRBD1 (6 bases). From germline, CDR1 is SGHTA and CDR2 FQGTGA. The CDR3 spans 17 residues. Trimming cost V 4 bases and J 0 bases, with 16 bases left between them. CDR3 nucleotide sequence: TGTGCCAGCAGCTATCCCGAGGGGGGGTATAGCAATCAGCCCCAGCATTTT. Protein: CASSYPEGGYSNQPQHF.

V and J are TRBV4-2 and TRBJ2-1; 13 nucleotides agree with TRBD2. V was pared by 2 bases and J by 10 bases, with 8 bases of the junction left unmatched. CDR1 is LGHNA, CDR2 YNFKEQ, per germline. This CDR3 has 16 residues. CDR3 protein: CASSQQPGLAGFEQFF. CDR3 in DNA: TGTGCCAGCAGCCAACAACCGGGACTAGCGGGATTCGAGCAGTTCTTC.

V and J are TRBV30 and TRBJ2-5; 7 bases match TRBD2. The V segment lost 2 bases and the J segment 2 bases; nucleotides outside the gene matches: 8. The CDR3 is 15 residues long. The germline V gene has CDR1 GTSNPN and CDR2 SVGIG (reference sequence). CDR3 amino acids: CAWSRTTSLQETQYF. The CDR3 DNA is TGTGCCTGGAGTCGAACGACTAGCCTGCAAGAGACCCAGTACTTC. Filled out from reference TRBV30 and TRBJ2-5, the complete variable domain reads SQTIHQWPATLVQPVGSPLSLECTVEGTSNPNLYWYRQAAGRGLQLLFYSVGIGQISSEVPQNLSASRPQDRQFILSSKKLLLSDSGFYLCAWSRTTSLQETQYFGPGTRLLVL.

This clone was picked up a small number of times. V and J are TRBV4-3 and TRBJ1-1; the D gene is possibly TRBD1 (5 bases). The germline V gene has CDR1 LGHNA and CDR2 YSLEER. Trimming stripped 4 bases from V and 0 bases from J, with 12 bases between. The CDR3 covers 15 residues. In DNA, the CDR3 is TGCGCCAGCAGCCGGGGGGTGGGACTGAACACTGAAGCTTTCTTT. Its translation is CASSRGVGLNTEAFF.

In this sample, this clone turned up a few times. The CDR3 sequence: CASSPVRGTDTQYF. The CDR3 region has the DNA TGTGCCAGCAGCCCGGTCAGGGGGACAGATACGCAGTATTTT. The rearrangement uses TRBV5-4 and TRBJ2-3, with TRBD1 identical over 7 bases. This CDR3 region has 14 residues. Germline values: CDR1 SGHNT, CDR2 YYREEE (reference sequence). Germline trimming cut 4 bases from V and 3 bases from J; bases unmatched to any gene: 5.

The chain uses TRBV7-2 and TRBJ2-2, with 8 bases aligning to TRBD1. The germline gives CDR1 SGHTA, CDR2 FQGNSA. After removal of 2 bases from V and 0 bases from J, the junction contained 5 bases not matched to a gene. The CDR3 has 17 amino acids. CDR3 bases: TGTGCCAGCAGCTTAATAGGACAGGGCACGAACACCGGGGAGCTGTTTTTT. Translating it yields CASSLIGQGTNTGELFF. Full variable domain (missing parts from reference TRBV7-2 and TRBJ2-2): GAGVSQSPSNKVTEKGKDVELRCDPISGHTALYWYRQSLGQGLEFLIYFQGNSAPDKSGLPSDRFSAERTGGSVSTLTIQRTQQEDSAVYLCASSLIGQGTNTGELFFGEGSRLTVL.

The chain is built from TRBV6-6 and TRBJ2-1, with 11 nucleotides matching TRBD1. The V gene's germline CDR1 is MNHNY and CDR2 SVGAGI (reference sequence). V shed 8 bases and J 2 bases; nucleotides not matched to a gene: 5. The CDR3 consists of 15 residues. The CDR3 DNA follows: TGTGCCAGCGTCGCGGGACAGGGGGCCTACAATGAGCAGTTCTTC. It encodes CASVAGQGAYNEQFF.

The J gene is TRBJ2-2, the V gene TRBV28, with D possibly being TRBD2 (5 bases). There are 13 residues in the CDR3. CDR1 is MDHEN, CDR2 SYDVKM, per germline. The V and J ends lost 7 bases and 2 bases respectively, with 8 bases between them. CDR3 loop: CASNGINTGELFF. The CDR3 region has the DNA TGTGCCAGCAACGGGATTAACACCGGGGAGCTGTTTTTT.

The V gene is TRBV11-3, the J gene TRBJ2-3; possibly TRBD2 for D (6 bases). Germline loops: CDR1 SGHNT, CDR2 YENEEA. This CDR3 is 15 amino acids long. Trimming shortened V by 3 bases and J by 4 bases, and 14 bases separated the two germline ends. The CDR3 sequence is CASSLNSGLADTQYF. Written as DNA, the CDR3 is TGTGCCAGCAGCTTGAATAGCGGACTGGCAGATACGCAGTATTTT.

This clone was detected ten times or more. This chain uses TRBV4-3 with TRBJ2-4; possibly TRBD2 for D (7 bases). This CDR3 has 14 residues. Looked up from germline, CDR1 is LGHNA and CDR2 is YSLEER. Trimming shortened V by 4 bases and J by 7 bases, and 14 bases separated the two germline ends. The DNA for the CDR3 is TGCGCCAGCAGCCGGGCCGAGGGGGGGAACATTCAGTACTTC. It yields the protein CASSRAEGGNIQYF.